This T cell receptor beta chain was profiled in a study of T-cell reconstitution after alpha-beta-depleted transplantation in children. Study-wide results and caveats: Elevated TCRbeta diversity at day 60 was traced, in some patients, to surviving recipient T cells and thymic progenitors.

Unique molecular identifiers were used to barcode this TCRbeta library. Each CDR3 protein gets one entry after TCRdb re-called the PCR reads with MiXCR. Of about 830,000 distinct CDR3 sequences listed, about 16% were seen once; the top ten hold around 5.3%. Per the germline V gene, CDR1 is MNHNS and CDR2 is SASEGT. The V and J ends lost 8 bases and 8 bases respectively, with 16 bases between them. The CDR3 is 13 residues long. On this clonotype itself: Its antigen is currently unknown.

This receptor was obtained from a male patient under 18 who had a stem cell transplant for acute lymphoblastic leukemia, so the T cells may come from the graft donor. This sequence joins TRBV6-1 and TRBJ2-1, with D possibly called TRBD1 or TRBD2 (5 bases each). The sample in question was PBMCs, mostly from graft donor cells, obtained 360 days after TCRalphabeta/CD19-depleted stem cell transplant. Written as DNA, the CDR3 is TGTGCCAGCCAGGACGAGGGGAGCTATGAGCAGTTCTTC. It encodes CASQDEGSYEQFF.